These T cell receptor beta chains were read from a single sample in a study of metastatic and nonmetastatic thyroid tumors. TCRdb redid the clone calls on the PCR reads using MiXCR. Found here are about 89,000 clones, about an eighth of them singletons; the top ten hold approximately 10%. Sequenced: tumor tissue. The receptors stem from a female donor with papillary thyroid cancer or a benign thyroid nodule (not recorded which). Some clones in this sample may be carry-over from other donors' samples. CDR3s include the opening cysteine and the closing phenylalanine or tryptophan. Fields, in order: clone size, V gene, J gene, D gene, CDR3 protein, CDR3 DNA. A D gene is named only where the DNA matches it firmly. The listing skips clone size in some rows; elsewhere it reads once, few, many or a size class.

>many|TRBV5-8|TRBJ2-7|TRBD2
CASSISPGLRLGEQYF
TGTGCCAGCAGCATATCACCGGGACTAAGACTCGGCGAGCAGTACTTC
>many|TRBV20-1|TRBJ1-6|NA
CSVPGRGDRRPLHF
TGCAGTGTTCCCGGCCGCGGGGATCGGCGGCCCCTCCACTTT
>NA|TRBV10-1|TRBJ2-1|NA
CASIARQTNEQFF
TGCGCCAGCATTGCACGGCAGACCAATGAGCAGTTCTTC
>many|TRBV29-1|TRBJ2-1|TRBD2
CSVLTSGSSYNEQFF
TGCAGCGTGCTAACTAGCGGGAGCTCCTACAATGAGCAGTTCTTC
>few|TRBV6-1|TRBJ1-2|NA
CASSEGWAGYTF
TGTGCCAGCAGTGAAGGGTGGGCGGGCTACACCTTC
>many|TRBV20-1|TRBJ2-7|NA
CSAELRRAAYEQYF
TGCAGTGCCGAACTTCGCAGGGCCGCCTACGAGCAGTACTTC
>NA|TRBV10-3|TRBJ2-7|NA
CAISEQGYEQYF
TGTGCCATCAGTGAGCAGGGCTACGAGCAGTACTTC
>many|TRBV19|TRBJ2-1|NA
CASSIFWLAEGSYNEQFF
TGTGCCAGTAGTATCTTTTGGTTAGCGGAGGGTTCCTACAATGAGCAGTTCTTC
>many|TRBV7-3|TRBJ1-6|NA
CASSDGLGSPLHF
TGTGCCAGCAGCGACGGACTTGGTTCACCCCTCCACTTT
>NA|TRBV7-3|TRBJ1-1|TRBD1
CASSDGRGQGNTEAFF
TGTGCCAGCAGCGATGGGAGGGGACAGGGGAACACTGAAGCTTTCTTT
>many|TRBV19|TRBJ2-1|TRBD2
CASSIRGGSVGNEQFF
TGTGCCAGTAGTATCCGCGGCGGGAGCGTTGGCAATGAGCAGTTCTTC
>many|TRBV6-2/TRBV6-3|TRBJ1-1|NA
CASSYPSEAFF
TGTGCCAGCAGTTACCCCTCTGAAGCTTTCTTT
>many|TRBV5-5|TRBJ2-2|NA
CASSPVNSGELFF
TGTGCCAGCAGCCCTGTAAATTCCGGGGAGCTGTTTTTT
>many|TRBV20-1|TRBJ1-6|TRBD1
CSASGGQGWYNSPLHF
TGCAGTGCTAGCGGGGGACAGGGCTGGTACAATTCACCCCTCCACTTT
>many|TRBV12-3/TRBV12-4|TRBJ2-5|NA
CASSYSGETQYF
TGTGCCAGCAGTTACTCAGGGGAGACCCAGTACTTC
>many|TRBV5-1|TRBJ2-2|NA
CASSWDGGSGELFF
TGCGCCAGCAGCTGGGACGGCGGATCCGGGGAGCTGTTTTTT
>many|TRBV11-2|TRBJ2-7|NA
CASSLGLAGRYF
TGTGCCAGCAGCTTAGGCTTGGCGGGTCGGTACTTC
>many|TRBV11-2|TRBJ2-7|TRBD2
CASSSYRISGRTYEQYF
TGTGCCAGCAGCTCCTACCGGATTAGCGGGAGAACCTACGAGCAGTACTTC
>many|TRBV11-3|TRBJ2-1|NA
CASSLSPSNEQFF
TGTGCCAGCAGCTTAAGTCCTAGCAATGAGCAGTTCTTC
>many|TRBV18|TRBJ2-5|TRBD2
CASSPRTSGSILLQETQYF
TGTGCCAGCTCACCACGGACTAGCGGGAGCATTCTGCTCCAAGAGACCCAGTACTTC
>many|TRBV20-1|TRBJ2-2|NA
CSAPVGGFGTGELFF
TGCAGTGCTCCGGTCGGAGGGTTTGGCACCGGGGAGCTGTTTTTT
>NA|TRBV28|TRBJ1-1|NA
CASRFSPGGRSTEAFF
TGTGCCAGCAGATTTTCCCCTGGTGGCCGGAGCACTGAAGCTTTCTTT
>many|TRBV2|TRBJ2-5|NA
CASLQTQETQYF
TGTGCCAGCCTCCAAACCCAAGAGACCCAGTACTTC
>many|TRBV7-2|TRBJ2-7|TRBD2
CASSLGLAGGNEQYF
TGTGCCAGCAGCTTAGGACTAGCGGGAGGGAACGAGCAGTACTTC
>many|TRBV14|TRBJ2-7|TRBD2
CASSQVVSGILPSEQYF
TGTGCCAGCAGCCAAGTGGTTAGCGGGATTTTGCCGTCCGAGCAGTACTTC
>many|TRBV20-1|TRBJ1-5|TRBD1
CSAGLQGASNQPQHF
TGCAGTGCTGGACTACAGGGGGCTAGCAATCAGCCCCAGCATTTT